The clone carrying this T cell receptor beta chain has just a few counts. This record comes from a study of cytomegalovirus exposure and HLA in healthy donors. The PCR was carried out with 60 Vbeta primers and 13 Jbeta primers. TCRdb's copy holds only in-frame clones and misses some; the assay was immunoSEQ multiplex PCR. The sample gives 150,000 to 200,000 clones, approximately 84% of which show up once; 2% to 2.5% is in the top ten. Germline CDR1 MDHEN, CDR2 SYDVKM. The V and J ends lost 3 bases and 2 bases respectively, with 19 bases between them. CDR3 length equals 17 residues. The sequenced sample consisted of PBMCs. The origin of this receptor is a man in his late teens or twenties in good health and CMV-seropositive. The V gene is TRBV28, the J gene TRBJ2-5, with D possibly TRBD2 on 5 matching bases. The CDR3 bases are TGTGCCAGCAGTTTGAGGGTCCGCCTTACGACACAAGAGACCCAGTACTTC. Translation gives CASSLRVRLTTQETQYF.